This T cell receptor beta chain was profiled in a study of blood T cell repertoires in COVID-19. In the study overall: Nucleic acid was either cDNA or gDNA, and it came from T cells, B-cell-depleted T cells, or PBMCs.

In the authors' methods: Estimation of nucleated cell counts relied on the amplification of reference gene primers. Clones were read by immunoSEQ multiplex PCR, and TCRdb kept only the in-frame ones, dropping some. The DNA gave D and trimming, while V, J and clone size come from that table. Among around 230,000 clones listed, less than 90% were seen once. The receptor was derived from a woman under 40 who had recovered from COVID-19. The sequenced sample was PBMCs or T cells enriched from blood (not recorded which).

CDR3 protein: CASSLGEYFDRALETQYF. The CDR3 bases are TGTGCCAGCAGCTTGGGGGAGTATTTCGACAGGGCGCTAGAGACCCAGTACTTC. The chain has TRBV5-4 and TRBJ2-5; TRBD1 aligns across 7 bases. Germline trimming cut 0 bases from V and 4 bases from J; bases unmatched to any gene: 15. CDR1 SGHNT and CDR2 YYREEE come from the germline V gene (reference sequence). The CDR3 covers 18 residues.